The 6 T cell receptor beta chains listed next were all sequenced from one sample in a study of cytomegalovirus exposure and HLA in healthy donors (dated by TCRdb to about 2017). The library was prepared using the immunoSEQ multiplex PCR assay. For the multiplex PCR, a mixture combining 60 forward primers for TCR Vbeta segments and 13 reverse primers for TCR Jbeta segments was used. TCRdb's version of the immuneACCESS table is confined to in-frame rearrangements and falls short of the full clone set. An unresolved V gene accounts for under half of the shortfall where checked; the remainder is of unknown origin. The sample table contains some 130,000 clones; only one count was recorded for around 77% of them. The ten largest clonotypes hold approximately 2% of the sample. What was sequenced was PBMCs. Receptors were obtained from a man aged 30-40 years in good health and CMV-seronegative.

This chain connects TRBV9 to TRBJ1-4; the D gene is possibly TRBD1 (5 bases). Germline loops: CDR1 SGDLS, CDR2 YYNGEE. This CDR3 spans 14 amino acids. V was trimmed by 3 bases and J by 7 bases, leaving 13 bases between them. CDR3 residues: CASSATVLGEKLFF. The CDR3 nucleotides read TGTGCCAGCAGCGCGACAGTCCTCGGTGAAAAACTGTTTTTT.

The chain recombines TRBV30 with TRBJ2-1, with a weak D call TRBD2 (6 bases). The germline CDR1 and CDR2 sequences are GTSNPN and SVGIG (reference sequence). V was shortened by 2 bases and J by 0 bases, with 11 bases between the two germline ends. The CDR3 runs to 15 residues. The CDR3 sequence: CAWSRRGFSYNEQFF. CDR3 DNA: TGTGCCTGGAGTCGGAGGGGATTCTCCTACAATGAGCAGTTCTTC.

In DNA form, the CDR3 reads TGTGCCAGCAGCACAATACCGGGACTAGCGGGAGTTGGCGAGCAGTACTTC. It specifies CASSTIPGLAGVGEQYF. V gene TRBV5-6 combines with J gene TRBJ2-7; 14 bases are a match to TRBD2. Trimming removed 4 bases from V and 6 bases from J; junction bases left unmatched: 12. This CDR3 is 17 amino acids long. Germline V gene lookup returns CDR1 SGHDT and CDR2 YYEEEE.

CDR3 sequence reads: CASSQGLAVSTDTQYF. For the CDR3, the DNA is TGTGCCAGCAGCCAAGGACTAGCAGTTAGCACAGATACGCAGTATTTT. This sequence joins TRBV4-2 and TRBJ2-3; 7 nucleotides line up with TRBD2. V lost 1 base to trimming and J lost 0 bases; unmatched junction nucleotides: 4. In germline, CDR1 is LGHNA, CDR2 YNFKEQ. CDR3 length: 16 amino acids.

This rearrangement joins TRBV4-2 to TRBJ2-1, with 12 bases aligning to TRBD2. Germline assignment: CDR1 LGHNA and CDR2 YNFKEQ. After removal of 1 base from V and 1 base from J, the junction contained 5 bases not matched to a gene. The CDR3 has 18 residues. CDR3 bases: TGTGCCAGCAGCCAAGGGACTAGCGGGATTTCGTCCTACAATGAGCAGTTCTTC. Protein: CASSQGTSGISSYNEQFF.

J is TRBJ2-1 and V is TRBV15, with 8 bases aligning to TRBD2. Trimming removed 1 base from V and 7 bases from J; junction bases left unmatched: 9. CDR1 is LNHNV and CDR2 is YYDKDF in the germline V gene (reference sequence). The CDR3 covers 16 residues. As DNA, the CDR3 is TGTGCCACCAGCAGAGTATATAGCGGGATAGGTAATGAGCAGTTCTTC. Translation gives CATSRVYSGIGNEQFF.